This T cell receptor (beta chain) was captured by sequencing in a study of blood T cells in healthy people across ages. This CDR3 spans 13 amino acids. The germline gives CDR1 KGHDR, CDR2 SFDVKD. Trimming took 11 bases from V and 0 from J, leaving 12 bases between them. A second PCR, run for about 6 to 12 cycles, used a sample-barcoded 5' primer plus a J-beta primer mix. MiXCR was run by TCRdb on the 5' RACE reads, yielding one entry per CDR3 protein. This sample carries 790,000 or so distinct CDR3 sequences, about 47% of them seen once, and the ten largest clones take around a sixth. This receptor was taken from a man older than 75 in good health. What was sequenced was blood. The chain links TRBV24-1 to TRBJ2-5; D remains ambiguous. This CDR3 is CAIGSSHQETQYF. CDR3 nucleotides: TGTGCCATCGGATCTTCGCACCAAGAGACCCAGTACTTC.